The entry below describes one T cell receptor beta chain. The entry originates in a study of blood T cell repertoires in COVID-19. Background on the study: Spain, Italy and the United States supplied samples that represented acute and convalescent COVID-19. Nucleic acid was either cDNA or gDNA, and it came from T cells, B-cell-depleted T cells, or PBMCs.

Germline V gives CDR1 SQVTM, CDR2 ANQGSEA. V was clipped by 6 bases and J by 3 bases; unmatched bases: 2. The CDR3 has 12 amino acids. In the authors' workflow: Amplification from reference gene primers served as the basis for estimated nucleated cell counts. This table comes from immunoSEQ multiplex PCR, and its TCRdb copy is limited to in-frame clones, with some not included. V and J calls and clone size are those listed in that table; D and trimming were worked out from the DNA. The sample holds roughly 250,000 clones, about 86% seen once. The sample was peripheral blood. The chain recombines TRBV29-1 with TRBJ2-5; 9 bases are shared with TRBD2. The TCR comes from a woman older than 75 with acute or convalescent COVID-19. The CDR3: CSVVAGEETQYF. DNA of the CDR3: TGCAGCGTGGTAGCGGGGGAAGAGACCCAGTACTTC.